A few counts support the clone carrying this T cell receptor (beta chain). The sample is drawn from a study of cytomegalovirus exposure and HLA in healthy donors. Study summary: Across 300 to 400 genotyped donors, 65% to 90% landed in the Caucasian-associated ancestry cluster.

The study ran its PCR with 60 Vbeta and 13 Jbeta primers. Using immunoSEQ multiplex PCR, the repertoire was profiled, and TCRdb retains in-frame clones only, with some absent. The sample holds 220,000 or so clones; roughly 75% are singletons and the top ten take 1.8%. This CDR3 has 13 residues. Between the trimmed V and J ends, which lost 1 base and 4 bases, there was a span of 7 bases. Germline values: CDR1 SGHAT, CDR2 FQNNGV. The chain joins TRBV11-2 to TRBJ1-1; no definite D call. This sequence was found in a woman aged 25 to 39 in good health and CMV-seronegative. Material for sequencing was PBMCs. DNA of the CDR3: TGTGCCAGCAGCTTAGGAGGGATCACTGAAGCTTTCTTT. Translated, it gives CASSLGGITEAFF.